The rows below give T cell receptor beta chains drawn from one sample of a study of Ad26.COV2.S vaccination and SARS-CoV-2 variants. Some clones are missing from TCRdb's copy, which holds only in-frame ones; the method was immunoSEQ multiplex PCR. Here the sample spans roughly 380,000 clones, approximately 84% being singletons. The sequences come from peripheral blood, collected in a trial of Ad26.COV2.S vaccine versus placebo. Every receptor here comes from a person aged 18 to 59 who received the Ad26.COV2.S COVID-19 vaccine or a placebo. CDR3s include the opening cysteine and the closing phenylalanine or tryptophan. Fields, in order: V gene, D gene, clone size, CDR3 length, J gene, CDR3 DNA, CDR3 protein. A D gene is named only where the DNA matches it firmly. A clone size is listed for some rows: how often the clone was seen (once, few, many), or a class if it is expanded.

>TRBV5-1|NA|NA|17|TRBJ2-5
TGCGCCAGCAGCTTGGAAGTTATCGCCCGACCTCAAGAGACCCAGTACTTC
CASSLEVIARPQETQYF
>TRBV7-2|NA|NA|14|TRBJ2-7
TGTGCCAGCAGGTCAGGGGGGAGCTCCTACGAGCAGTACTTC
CASRSGGSSYEQYF
>TRBV9|NA|NA|14|TRBJ2-5
TGTGCCAGCAGCGCCGCGGACAGCCAAGAGACCCAGTACTTC
CASSAADSQETQYF
>TRBV28|NA|NA|13|TRBJ2-1
TGTGCCAGCAGTCCGATGCCTAGCGATGAGCAGTTCTTC
CASSPMPSDEQFF
>TRBV4-3|TRBD1|NA|15|TRBJ1-1
TGCGCCAGCAGCCAAGATGGTCAGGGGGACACTGAAGCTTTCTTT
CASSQDGQGDTEAFF
>TRBV20-1|TRBD2|NA|14|TRBJ2-7
TGCAGTGCTAGTACCGGGACTAGCGGCTACGAGCAGTACTTC
CSASTGTSGYEQYF
>TRBV6-4|NA|NA|19|TRBJ1-1
TGTGCCAGCAGTGACTCGAAGGCGGCAGGGGTAGGTATATGCACTGAAGCTTTCTTT
CASSDSKAAGVGICTEAFF
>TRBV3-1/TRBV3-2|NA|NA|11|TRBJ2-3
TGTGCCAGCAGCCAAGGTGATACGCAGTATTTT
CASSQGDTQYF
>TRBV7-8|NA|NA|13|TRBJ2-7
TGTGCCAGCAGCGTGACAGTTTCCTACGAGCAGTACTTC
CASSVTVSYEQYF
>TRBV3-1/TRBV3-2|NA|once|12|TRBJ2-1
TGTGCCAGCAGCCGAACTAGCTCCGAGCAGTTCTTC
CASSRTSSEQFF
>TRBV10-3|TRBD2|NA|16|TRBJ2-2
TGTGCCATCATGCGGACTAGCGGGTGGAACACCGGGGAGCTGTTTTTT
CAIMRTSGWNTGELFF
>TRBV6-5|NA|NA|13|TRBJ2-7
TGTGCCAGCAGTTTGACAGGCTCCTACGAGCAGTACTTC
CASSLTGSYEQYF
>TRBV15|NA|once|15|TRBJ2-6
TGTGCCACCAGCAGACGACAGAGGGGGGCCAACGTCCTGACTTTC
CATSRRQRGANVLTF